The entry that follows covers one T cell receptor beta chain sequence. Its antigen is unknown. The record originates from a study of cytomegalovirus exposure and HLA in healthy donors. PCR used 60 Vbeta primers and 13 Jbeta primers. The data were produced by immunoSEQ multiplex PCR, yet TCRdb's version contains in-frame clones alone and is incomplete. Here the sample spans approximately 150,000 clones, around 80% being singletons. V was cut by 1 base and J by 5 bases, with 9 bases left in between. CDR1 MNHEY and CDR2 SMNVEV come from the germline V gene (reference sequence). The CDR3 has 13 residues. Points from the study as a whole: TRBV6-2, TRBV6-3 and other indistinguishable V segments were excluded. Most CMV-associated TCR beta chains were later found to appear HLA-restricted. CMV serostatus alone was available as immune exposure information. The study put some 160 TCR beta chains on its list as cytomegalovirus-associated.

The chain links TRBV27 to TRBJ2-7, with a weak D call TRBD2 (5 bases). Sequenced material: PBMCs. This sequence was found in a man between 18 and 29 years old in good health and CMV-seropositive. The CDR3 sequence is CASSLLWGDEQYF. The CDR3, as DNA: TGTGCCAGCAGTTTATTATGGGGAGACGAGCAGTACTTC.